The sequence of this TCR beta chain was determined in a study of blood T cell repertoires in COVID-19. On the study more broadly: Spain, Italy and the United States supplied samples that represented acute and convalescent COVID-19. From T cells, B-cell-depleted T cells, or PBMCs came the material, which was cDNA or gDNA.

As handled by the study authors: Estimated nucleated cell counts came from reference gene primer amplification. TCRdb's table, derived via immunoSEQ multiplex PCR, lists solely in-frame clones and lacks some. V, J and clone size derive from that table, while D and trimming were established from the DNA sequence. The data contain 95,000 to 150,000 clones, about 85% of them singletons. Germline CDR1 reads SGHAT; CDR2 reads FQNNGV. This CDR3 comprises 13 residues. Trimming took 0 bases from V and 11 from J, leaving 13 bases between them. The chain joins TRBV11-2 to TRBJ1-1; D might be TRBD1 (5 bases). Sequencing was done on a sample of peripheral blood. The source is a man in his fifties or sixties with acute or convalescent COVID-19. This chain's CDR3 is CASSLDPGGAAFF. In nucleotides, the CDR3 is TGTGCCAGCAGCTTAGACCCAGGAGGGGCGGCTTTCTTT.